This T cell receptor (beta chain) was documented in a study of T cells in Graves' hyperthyroidism and ophthalmopathy. Findings and caveats of the study: Within blood appeared most thyroid clonotypes that had expanded above 0.001. The model's output predicted ophthalmopathy at a median of 6.5 months prior to onset.

In patients aged 18 to 65, hyperthyroidism was newly diagnosed, with duration under 2 months. Uncontrolled infection, other autoimmune disease, pregnancy or lactation led to exclusion. This CDR3 has 14 residues. Germline loops: CDR1 DFQATT, CDR2 SNEGSKA (reference sequence). Amplification of TCR beta CDR3 regions was performed using RNA transcripts as template. The TCR CDR3 was amplified in a first-round RT-PCR using the HTBI primer set. MiXCR, applied by TCRdb to the multiplex PCR reads, yields one record per CDR3 protein. The table shows nearly 750,000 distinct CDR3 sequences, with approximately 36% occurring only once. About this clonotype itself: Its antigen is unknown. One end of the junction is discordant with germline, which a read error may explain.

Specimen: blood. The sequence came from a woman aged 40 to 50 with Graves' hyperthyroidism. The chain couples TRBV20-1 to TRBJ2-5; TRBD2 agrees at 10 bases. Here the CDR3 reads CSATSGTSDETQCF. The CDR3 DNA follows: TGCAGCGCTACCTCCGGGACTAGCGACGAGACCCAGTGCTTC.